Listed below are T cell receptor beta chains from one sample, sequenced in a study of T cell responses to AZD1222 COVID-19 vaccine. Using immunoSEQ multiplex PCR, the repertoire was profiled, and TCRdb retains in-frame clones only, with some absent. This sample has 95,000 to 150,000 clones; more than 75% occur once, and the top ten carry more than 6.5%. Sequencing was performed on peripheral blood, taken on day 0 of AZD1222 vaccination. The source is an adult in good health. CDR3s include the opening cysteine and the closing phenylalanine or tryptophan. The D gene is left open where the match is weak. Size is omitted from some rows. Given values are once, few, many or a class for expanded clones.

d_gene: .
abundance: .
j_gene: TRBJ2-2
v_gene: TRBV18
CDR3aa: CASSPDRNTGELFF
CDR3nt: TGTGCCAGCTCACCGGACAGAAACACCGGGGAGCTGTTTTTT

d_gene: .
abundance: .
j_gene: TRBJ2-7
v_gene: TRBV2
CDR3aa: CASSEARQFEYF
CDR3nt: TGTGCCAGCAGTGAAGCCCGACAATTTGAGTACTTC

d_gene: TRBD1
abundance: .
j_gene: TRBJ1-5
v_gene: TRBV2
CDR3aa: CASSLGQGLSGNQPQHF
CDR3nt: TGTGCCAGCAGCTTGGGACAGGGTCTCTCTGGCAATCAGCCCCAGCATTTT

d_gene: .
abundance: .
j_gene: TRBJ2-4
v_gene: TRBV5-1
CDR3aa: CASSSGLAKNIQYF
CDR3nt: TGCGCCAGCAGCTCGGGACTAGCCAAAAACATTCAGTACTTC

d_gene: .
abundance: once
j_gene: TRBJ2-3
v_gene: TRBV7-2
CDR3aa: CASSLAGGAWTDTQYF
CDR3nt: TGTGCCAGCAGCTTAGCTGGGGGCGCCTGGACAGATACGCAGTATTTT

d_gene: .
abundance: .
j_gene: TRBJ1-2
v_gene: TRBV30
CDR3aa: CAWSLGGSVYGYTF
CDR3nt: TGTGCCTGGAGTCTCGGGGGAAGCGTGTATGGCTACACCTTC

d_gene: .
abundance: .
j_gene: TRBJ1-1
v_gene: TRBV30
CDR3aa: CAWSVVQGLNTEAFF
CDR3nt: TGTGCCTGGAGTGTAGTCCAGGGATTGAACACTGAAGCTTTCTTT

d_gene: .
abundance: .
j_gene: TRBJ1-3
v_gene: TRBV5-6
CDR3aa: CASSLQGAGNTIYF
CDR3nt: TGTGCCAGCAGCCTACAGGGAGCTGGAAACACCATATATTTT

d_gene: TRBD2
abundance: .
j_gene: TRBJ2-1
v_gene: TRBV28
CDR3aa: CASSSPSGGRNEQFF
CDR3nt: TGTGCCAGCAGTTCCCCTAGCGGGGGGCGCAATGAGCAGTTCTTC

d_gene: .
abundance: .
j_gene: TRBJ1-2
v_gene: TRBV30
CDR3aa: CAWEGGGNIISGYTF
CDR3nt: TGTGCCTGGGAAGGCGGGGGCAACATAATTAGCGGCTACACCTTC

d_gene: .
abundance: .
j_gene: TRBJ2-7
v_gene: TRBV7-9
CDR3aa: CASSKQGGRDEQYF
CDR3nt: TGTGCCAGCAGCAAACAGGGCGGGAGAGACGAGCAGTACTTC

d_gene: .
abundance: .
j_gene: TRBJ1-1
v_gene: TRBV3-1/TRBV3-2
CDR3aa: CASSQAVMNTEAFF
CDR3nt: TGTGCCAGCAGCCAGGCGGTTATGAACACTGAAGCTTTCTTT

d_gene: .
abundance: .
j_gene: TRBJ2-3
v_gene: TRBV5-8
CDR3aa: CASSLAPGLRADTQYF
CDR3nt: TGTGCCAGCAGCTTGGCCCCCGGGCTAAGGGCAGATACGCAGTATTTT

d_gene: TRBD2
abundance: .
j_gene: TRBJ2-3
v_gene: TRBV27
CDR3aa: CASSLGQLAGVGTQYF
CDR3nt: TGTGCCAGCAGTTTGGGTCAACTAGCGGGGGTGGGTACGCAGTATTTT

d_gene: .
abundance: .
j_gene: TRBJ2-7
v_gene: TRBV20-1
CDR3aa: CSAGGTIEQYF
CDR3nt: TGCAGTGCGGGGGGGACAATAGAGCAGTACTTC

d_gene: .
abundance: once
j_gene: TRBJ2-3
v_gene: TRBV2
CDR3aa: CASNPRAGATDTQYF
CDR3nt: TGTGCCAGCAATCCTAGGGCGGGGGCGACCGATACGCAGTATTTT

d_gene: .
abundance: .
j_gene: TRBJ1-1
v_gene: TRBV6-5
CDR3aa: CASSRQIRNTEAFF
CDR3nt: TGTGCCAGCAGCCGCCAAATCCGTAACACTGAAGCTTTCTTT

d_gene: .
abundance: .
j_gene: TRBJ1-6
v_gene: TRBV5-1
CDR3aa: CASSIEGSSYNSPLHF
CDR3nt: TGCGCCAGCAGCATTGAGGGGAGCTCCTATAATTCACCCCTCCACTTT

d_gene: .
abundance: .
j_gene: TRBJ2-7
v_gene: TRBV7-2
CDR3aa: CASSLVRQVGEQYF
CDR3nt: TGTGCCAGCAGCTTAGTAAGACAGGTGGGCGAGCAGTACTTC

d_gene: TRBD2
abundance: .
j_gene: TRBJ2-1
v_gene: TRBV9
CDR3aa: CASSVVAGELLFYNEQFF
CDR3nt: TGTGCCAGCAGCGTAGTGGCGGGAGAACTGTTATTCTACAATGAGCAGTTCTTC

d_gene: TRBD2
abundance: .
j_gene: TRBJ2-3
v_gene: TRBV10-2
CDR3aa: CASSGPGLADTDTQYF
CDR3nt: TGCGCCAGCAGTGGCCCGGGACTAGCGGACACAGATACGCAGTATTTT

d_gene: .
abundance: few
j_gene: TRBJ2-2
v_gene: TRBV7-9
CDR3aa: CASSPPEGTSFGPGELFF
CDR3nt: TGTGCCAGCAGCCCCCCGGAAGGGACCTCCTTCGGCCCCGGGGAGCTGTTTTTT

d_gene: .
abundance: few
j_gene: TRBJ1-2
v_gene: TRBV7-9
CDR3aa: CASSLGASYGYTF
CDR3nt: TGTGCCAGCAGCTTAGGGGCAAGCTATGGCTACACCTTC

d_gene: .
abundance: .
j_gene: TRBJ1-1
v_gene: TRBV11-2
CDR3aa: CASSYRENTEAFF
CDR3nt: TGTGCCAGCAGCTATAGGGAGAACACTGAAGCTTTCTTT

d_gene: TRBD1
abundance: .
j_gene: TRBJ2-5
v_gene: TRBV7-9
CDR3aa: CASSSGTGVGETQYF
CDR3nt: TGTGCCAGCAGTTCCGGGACAGGGGTGGGAGAGACCCAGTACTTC

d_gene: TRBD1
abundance: .
j_gene: TRBJ1-5
v_gene: TRBV5-5
CDR3aa: CASSLGQAYSNQPQHF
CDR3nt: TGTGCCAGCAGCCTAGGACAGGCTTATAGCAATCAGCCCCAGCATTTT

d_gene: .
abundance: .
j_gene: TRBJ2-2
v_gene: TRBV2
CDR3aa: CASSEGAGIGTGELFF
CDR3nt: TGTGCCAGCAGTGAGGGGGCAGGGATTGGAACCGGGGAGCTGTTTTTT

d_gene: .
abundance: .
j_gene: TRBJ2-7
v_gene: TRBV28
CDR3aa: CASNTPSDRFYEQYF
CDR3nt: TGTGCCAGCAATACCCCCTCAGACAGGTTCTACGAGCAGTACTTC

d_gene: .
abundance: .
j_gene: TRBJ1-2
v_gene: TRBV27
CDR3aa: CASSLAGYGYTF
CDR3nt: TGTGCCAGCAGCCTGGCCGGATATGGCTACACCTTC

d_gene: .
abundance: .
j_gene: TRBJ2-1
v_gene: TRBV6-5
CDR3aa: CASSYSTRNEQFF
CDR3nt: TGTGCCAGCAGTTACTCGACGCGCAATGAGCAGTTCTTC

d_gene: .
abundance: .
j_gene: TRBJ2-5
v_gene: TRBV3-1/TRBV3-2
CDR3aa: CASSQKGGETQYF
CDR3nt: TGTGCCAGCAGCCAAAAGGGCGGGGAGACCCAGTACTTC

d_gene: .
abundance: .
j_gene: TRBJ2-7
v_gene: TRBV6-2/TRBV6-3
CDR3aa: CASSYHQTSKYEQYF
CDR3nt: TGTGCCAGCAGTTACCATCAGACTAGTAAGTACGAGCAGTACTTC

d_gene: .
abundance: .
j_gene: TRBJ2-2
v_gene: TRBV4-2
CDR3aa: CASSAPYTGELFF
CDR3nt: TGTGCCAGCAGCGCCCCCTATACGGGGGAGCTGTTTTTT

d_gene: .
abundance: .
j_gene: TRBJ2-4
v_gene: TRBV4-1
CDR3aa: CASSPGLIWQWQYF
CDR3nt: TGCGCCAGCAGTCCGGGGCTAATTTGGCAGTGGCAGTACTTC

d_gene: TRBD1
abundance: .
j_gene: TRBJ2-7
v_gene: TRBV10-3
CDR3aa: CAIKRDRSSYEQYF
CDR3nt: TGTGCCATCAAACGGGACAGGAGCTCCTACGAGCAGTACTTC

d_gene: .
abundance: .
j_gene: TRBJ1-6
v_gene: TRBV28
CDR3aa: CATRQGNSPLHF
CDR3nt: TGTGCCACAAGGCAGGGAAATTCACCCCTCCACTTT

d_gene: .
abundance: few
j_gene: TRBJ1-2
v_gene: TRBV28
CDR3aa: CASSLRGRGYGYTF
CDR3nt: TGTGCCAGCAGCTTACGGGGGCGAGGCTATGGCTACACCTTC